The TCR beta chain described here comes from a study of PD-1 blockade in classical Hodgkin lymphoma. Here immunoSEQ multiplex PCR was the method, and the copy in TCRdb shows in-frame clones only, minus some. Of 39,000 or so clones listed, around 83% are singletons. Each and every patient relapsed after autologous stem cell transplantation, and patients got differing brentuximab vedotin exposure. Material: peripheral blood mononuclear cells (PBMCs), obtained before the second cycle of nivolumab. The TCR comes from a human donor with classical Hodgkin lymphoma.

For the CDR3, the DNA is TGTGCCAGTAGTATAAGCGGCAACACCGGGGAGCTGTTTTTT. Translated, it gives CASSISGNTGELFF. The genes are TRBV19 and TRBJ2-2, with a tentative D call TRBD2 (5 bases). The germline CDR1 and CDR2 sequences are LNHDA and SQIVND (reference sequence). V gave up 2 bases and J gave up 2 bases, with 6 bases separating them. The CDR3 is 14 amino acids. Combining the CDR3 with reference TRBV19 and TRBJ2-2 gives the whole variable domain DGGITQSPKYLFRKEGQNVTLSCEQNLNHDAMYWYRQDPGQGLRLIYYSQIVNDFQKGDIAEGYSVSREKKESFPLTVTSAQKNPTAFYLCASSISGNTGELFFGEGSRLTVL.